This T cell receptor (beta chain) emerged from a study of identical twins. General observations from the study: Invariant MAIT and iNKT cells may have partly biased zero-insertion analyses. Abundant cord blood beta clonotypes carried fewer insertions; memory repertoires showed none. Rather than following the same donors, the conclusions depended on cross-sectional statistical analysis.

A word on this clonotype: Its matching antigen is unknown.

TCRdb re-called the 5' RACE reads with MiXCR, one entry per CDR3 protein. The repertoire holds a few hundred thousand distinct CDR3 sequences, with around 9.7% as singletons. This CDR3 region has 16 residues. Germline V lookup: CDR1 SGHRS, CDR2 YFSETQ. The V end was cut by 4 bases, the J end by 8 bases, with 22 bases between. In addition, the sample was reused for a study of yellow fever vaccine responses in identical twins. That publication notes: It has been reported that, in twins, the vaccine T cell response seemed partly convergent and partly personalized.

This clonotype originated in a young woman in good health. This chain uses TRBV5-1 with TRBJ2-1; D might be TRBD1 (5 bases). Sequencing used CD8+ T cells sorted from blood. This CDR3 reads CASSAIPRQGLDEQFF. In nucleotides, the CDR3 is TGCGCCAGCAGCGCAATCCCCCGCCAGGGCCTAGATGAGCAGTTCTTC.